Below are 15 T cell receptor beta chains sequenced from a single sample in a study of blood T cell repertoires in COVID-19. Here immunoSEQ multiplex PCR was the method, and the copy in TCRdb shows in-frame clones only, minus some. The sample includes under 130,000 clones, around 80% of them seen just once. The specimen sequenced was peripheral blood. All receptors come from a man in his sixties or seventies with active or convalescent COVID-19.

The chain employs TRBV5-1 and TRBJ2-1, with 7 bases identical to TRBD2. Germline V gene sequence: CDR1 SGHRS, CDR2 YFSETQ. The CDR3 has 15 residues. Germline trimming cut 4 bases from V and 6 bases from J; bases unmatched to any gene: 10. The CDR3 DNA reads as TGCGCCAGCAGCCCCCGAGGGGCGGGAGCCAATGAGCAGTTCTTC. Translation gives CASSPRGAGANEQFF.

The rearrangement links TRBV21-1 to TRBJ1-3; TRBD1 was called by the table and not checked on the DNA. TRBV21-1 is designated a pseudogene. CDR3 length: 15 residues. DNA for the CDR3: TGTGCCAGCAGCGGTCCAGGGGGGCCTGGAAACACCATATATTTT. It encodes CASSGPGGPGNTIYF.

The rearrangement links TRBV19 to TRBJ1-3; D is unresolved. The CDR3 loop spans 14 amino acids. V lost 6 bases and J lost 6, with 15 bases in between. The germline V gene has CDR1 LNHDA and CDR2 SQIVND (reference sequence). CDR3 sequence (DNA): TGTGCCAGTAGCGATTCCGGGTCACTAAACACCATATATTTT. Encoded protein: CASSDSGSLNTIYF.

The CDR3 DNA follows: TGTGCCAGCTCACCACGGGACAGGGGGGTCACAGATACGCAGTATTTT. Its protein product is CASSPRDRGVTDTQYF. This rearrangement joins TRBV18 to TRBJ2-3; 11 nucleotides match TRBD1. CDR3 length: 16 amino acids. J was trimmed by 2 bases and V by 1 base; bases with no gene match: 2. Germline CDR1 reads KGHSH; CDR2 reads LQKENI.

The chain couples TRBV5-1 to TRBJ1-1, with 11 bases fitting TRBD1. Germline CDR1 and CDR2: SGHRS and YFSETQ. Trimming at V came to 6 bases and at J to 4 bases, leaving 5 bases not matched to a gene. The CDR3 is 14 residues long. The chain's CDR3 is CASKGQGATTEAFF. In nucleotides, the CDR3 is TGCGCCAGCAAAGGACAGGGGGCGACCACTGAAGCTTTCTTT.

V and J are TRBV5-6 and TRBJ2-3, with D perhaps TRBD2 (6 bases). The CDR3 is 12 amino acids. The germline CDR1 and CDR2 sequences are SGHDT and YYEEEE. The V end lost 2 bases, the J end lost 13 bases, and 14 bases lay between the germline ends. CDR3 region: CASSFEEGSEYF. The CDR3 DNA reads as TGTGCCAGCAGCTTCGAGGAGGGTTCGGAGTATTTT.

The chain has TRBV5-6 and TRBJ2-3; 7 bases are shared with TRBD2. The germline V gene encodes CDR1 SGHDT and CDR2 YYEEEE. The CDR3 is 16 amino acids. With V trimmed by 4 bases and J by 0 bases, 8 bases remained unmatched. The DNA for the CDR3 is TGTGCCAGCAGCGAGCCGGGGGGACCAAGCACAGATACGCAGTATTTT. Protein product: CASSEPGGPSTDTQYF.

The chain has TRBV10-1 and TRBJ1-3; maybe TRBD1 (5 bases). V was pared by 5 bases and J by 0 bases, with 14 bases between. Germline CDR1 WNHNN, CDR2 SYGVQD (reference sequence). The CDR3 runs to 16 residues. The CDR3 loop is CASSLSRQTSGNTIYF. The CDR3 nucleotides are TGCGCCAGCAGTCTTTCTCGACAGACCTCTGGAAACACCATATATTTT.

The rearrangement links TRBV2 to TRBJ2-3, with 7 bases aligning to TRBD2. The CDR3 has 15 residues. Per the germline V gene, CDR1 is SNHLY and CDR2 is FYNNEI. The ends lost 6 bases at V and 2 bases at J; junction bases unmatched: 8. This CDR3 reads CASRGTGLSTDTQYF. The DNA for the CDR3 is TGTGCCAGCAGGGGGACGGGACTATCCACAGATACGCAGTATTTT.

This chain links TRBV9 with TRBJ1-3, with D uncertain. The CDR3 has 16 residues. Germline V gives CDR1 SGDLS, CDR2 YYNGEE. The germline V and J ends were trimmed by 0 bases and 0 bases, with 10 bases remaining between them. The CDR3 sequence is CASSVGYSSSGNTIYF. In DNA form, the CDR3 reads TGTGCCAGCAGCGTAGGCTATTCGAGCTCTGGAAACACCATATATTTT.

Concerning this clone: The sample contains more than one DNA sequence encoding this CDR3. V is TRBV6-5 and J is TRBJ1-2; 7 bases agree with TRBD1. This CDR3 is built from 13 residues. The trim removed 2 bases at V and 6 bases at J, leaving 3 bases unmatched. The V gene's germline CDR1 is MNHEY and CDR2 SVGAGI. The CDR3 reads CASSYRTGDGYTF. The CDR3 DNA is TGTGCCAGCAGTTACCGGACAGGAGATGGCTACACCTTC.

The table lists this clone with a few counts. This rearrangement joins TRBV6-1 to TRBJ1-1, with unresolved D. Germline V CDR1 and CDR2: MNHNS, SASEGT. The CDR3 consists of 15 residues. V lost 2 bases and J 7 bases, leaving 17 bases between the germline ends. The CDR3 is CASSEWAGASFEAFF. The DNA of the CDR3 is TGTGCCAGCAGTGAATGGGCAGGCGCATCTTTTGAAGCTTTCTTT.

V and J are TRBV27 and TRBJ1-3; TRBD1 matches at 10 bases. J gave up 4 bases and V 6 bases, and 0 bases lay outside the gene matches. Germline CDR1 is MNHEY and CDR2 is SMNVEV (reference sequence). This CDR3 has 13 residues. CDR3 DNA sequence: TGTGCCAGCAGGGGACAGGGGGGAAACACCATATATTTT. Protein product: CASRGQGGNTIYF.

The chain is built from TRBV5-1 and TRBJ1-1; 10 bases are a match to TRBD1. The CDR3 is 15 residues long. The germline CDR1 and CDR2 sequences are SGHRS and YFSETQ. V lost 2 bases and J lost 5; bases outside the gene matches: 6. The CDR3 DNA reads as TGCGCCAGCAGCTTTGACAGGGGGCTACGGACTGAAGCTTTCTTT. Residues: CASSFDRGLRTEAFF.

J is TRBJ1-1 and V is TRBV28, with D maybe TRBD1 (5 bases). The germline CDR1 and CDR2 sequences are MDHEN and SYDVKM. V lost 7 bases and J lost 5, with 14 bases in between. This CDR3 region has 13 residues. The CDR3 loop reads CASTNYGGTEAFF. DNA for the CDR3: TGTGCCAGCACAAACTACGGGGGGACTGAAGCTTTCTTT.